This entry features one TCR beta chain sequence. The record originates from a study of OX40 agonist ivuxolimab in advanced cancers. The CDR3 is 14 amino acids. Using immunoSEQ multiplex PCR, the repertoire was profiled, and TCRdb retains in-frame clones only, with some absent. The sample lists about 15,000 clones; 75% to 90% were seen once. V usage is TRBV1 and J usage is TRBJ1-5. TRBV1 is annotated as a pseudogene. The specimen comprised CD4+ or CD8+ T cells sorted from blood, sampled in a trial of the OX40 agonist ivuxolimab. This receptor was identified in an adult with an advanced solid tumor such as melanoma, head and neck, liver or kidney cancer. The CDR3 sequence is CTSSQDWGSQPQHF. The CDR3 nucleotides are TGCACCAGCAGCCAAGATTGGGGTAGTCAGCCCCAGCATTTT.